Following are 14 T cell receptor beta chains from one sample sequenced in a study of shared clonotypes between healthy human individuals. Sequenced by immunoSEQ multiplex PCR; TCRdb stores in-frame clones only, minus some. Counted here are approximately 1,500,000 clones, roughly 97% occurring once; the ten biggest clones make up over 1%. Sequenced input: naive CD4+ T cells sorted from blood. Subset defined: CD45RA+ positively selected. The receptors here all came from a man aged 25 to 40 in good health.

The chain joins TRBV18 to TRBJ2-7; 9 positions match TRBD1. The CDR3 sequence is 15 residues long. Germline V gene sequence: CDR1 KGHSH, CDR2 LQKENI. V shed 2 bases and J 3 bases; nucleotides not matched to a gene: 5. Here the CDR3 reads CASSPGTGKFYEQYF. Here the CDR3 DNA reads TGTGCCAGCTCACCAGGGACAGGGAAGTTCTACGAGCAGTACTTC.

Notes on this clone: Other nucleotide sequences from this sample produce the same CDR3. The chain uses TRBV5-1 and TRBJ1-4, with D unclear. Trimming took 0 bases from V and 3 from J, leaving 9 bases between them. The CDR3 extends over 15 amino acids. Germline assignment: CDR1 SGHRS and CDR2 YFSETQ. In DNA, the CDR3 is TGCGCCAGCAGCTTGGTAGCCGGCCCTAATGAAAAACTGTTTTTT. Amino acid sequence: CASSLVAGPNEKLFF. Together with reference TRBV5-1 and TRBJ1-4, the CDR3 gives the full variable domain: KAGVTQTPRYLIKTRGQQVTLSCSPISGHRSVSWYQQTPGQGLQFLFEYFSETQRNKGNFPGRFSGRQFSNSRSEMNVSTLELGDSALYLCASSLVAGPNEKLFFGSGTQLSVL.

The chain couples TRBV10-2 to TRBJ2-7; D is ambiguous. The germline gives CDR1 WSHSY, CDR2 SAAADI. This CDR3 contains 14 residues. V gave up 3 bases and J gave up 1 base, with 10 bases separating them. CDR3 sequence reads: CASSEAHESYEQYF. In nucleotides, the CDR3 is TGCGCCAGCAGTGAAGCGCATGAATCCTACGAGCAGTACTTC.

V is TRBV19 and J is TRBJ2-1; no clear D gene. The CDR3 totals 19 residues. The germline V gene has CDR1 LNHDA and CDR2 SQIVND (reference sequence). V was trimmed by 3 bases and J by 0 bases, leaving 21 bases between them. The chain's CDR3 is CASSIWLPGPTSSYNEQFF. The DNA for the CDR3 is TGTGCCAGTAGTATTTGGCTCCCCGGACCGACGAGCTCCTACAATGAGCAGTTCTTC. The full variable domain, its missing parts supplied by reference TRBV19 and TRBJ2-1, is DGGITQSPKYLFRKEGQNVTLSCEQNLNHDAMYWYRQDPGQGLRLIYYSQIVNDFQKGDIAEGYSVSREKKESFPLTVTSAQKNPTAFYLCASSIWLPGPTSSYNEQFFGPGTRLTVL.

CDR3 sequence (DNA): TGTGCCAGCGGGACAGGGTACTACGAGCAGTACTTC. Translated, it gives CASGTGYYEQYF. This chain joins TRBV7-9 and TRBJ2-7, with TRBD1 identical over 9 bases. Germline values: CDR1 SEHNR, CDR2 FQNEAQ (reference sequence). J gave up 3 bases and V 8 bases, and 2 bases lay outside the gene matches. CDR3 length: 12 residues.

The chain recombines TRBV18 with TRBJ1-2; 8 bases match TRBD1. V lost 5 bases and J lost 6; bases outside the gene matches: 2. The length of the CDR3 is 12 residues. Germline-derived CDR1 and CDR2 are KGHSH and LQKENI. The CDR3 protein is CASSSTGDGYTF. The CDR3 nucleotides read TGTGCCAGCTCATCGACAGGGGATGGCTACACCTTC.

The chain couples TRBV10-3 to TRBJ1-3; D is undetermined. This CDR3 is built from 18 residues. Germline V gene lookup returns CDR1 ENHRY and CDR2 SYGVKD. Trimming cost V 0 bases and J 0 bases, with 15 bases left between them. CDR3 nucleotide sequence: TGTGCCATCAGTGAGTCGAGTCCAGGCCCTCTCTCTGGAAACACCATATATTTT. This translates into CAISESSPGPLSGNTIYF.

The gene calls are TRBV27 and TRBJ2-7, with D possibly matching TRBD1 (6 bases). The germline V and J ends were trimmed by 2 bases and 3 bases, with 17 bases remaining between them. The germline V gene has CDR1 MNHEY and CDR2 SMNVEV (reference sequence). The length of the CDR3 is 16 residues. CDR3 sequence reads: CASSLSLGTIDYEQYF. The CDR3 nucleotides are TGTGCCAGCAGTTTAAGTCTTGGGACAATTGACTACGAGCAGTACTTC.

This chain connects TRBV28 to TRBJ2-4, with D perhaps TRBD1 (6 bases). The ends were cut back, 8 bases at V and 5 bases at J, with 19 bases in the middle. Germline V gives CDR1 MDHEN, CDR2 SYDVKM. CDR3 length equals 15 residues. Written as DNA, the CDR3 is TGTGCCAGCCGCGAAGGGGGAACCTCCGAAAACATTCAGTACTTC. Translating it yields CASREGGTSENIQYF. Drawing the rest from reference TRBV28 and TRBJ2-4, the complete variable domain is DVKVTQSSRYLVKRTGEKVFLECVQDMDHENMFWYRQDPGLGLRLIYFSYDVKMKEKGDIPEGYSVSREKKERFSLILESASTNQTSMYLCASREGGTSENIQYFGAGTRLSVL.

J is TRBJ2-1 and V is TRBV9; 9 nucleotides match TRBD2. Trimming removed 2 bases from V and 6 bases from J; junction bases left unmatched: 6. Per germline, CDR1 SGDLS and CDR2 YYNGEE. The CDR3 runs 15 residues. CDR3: CASSVSREGGNEQFF. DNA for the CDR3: TGTGCCAGCAGCGTTTCGCGGGAGGGCGGCAATGAGCAGTTCTTC.

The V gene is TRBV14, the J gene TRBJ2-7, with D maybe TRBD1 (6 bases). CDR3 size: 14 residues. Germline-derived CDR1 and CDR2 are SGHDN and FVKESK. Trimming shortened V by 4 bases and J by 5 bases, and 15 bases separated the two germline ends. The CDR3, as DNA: TGTGCCAGCAGCCTTGGGACACCCCGTCACGAGCAGTACTTC. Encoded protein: CASSLGTPRHEQYF.

The CDR3 sequence: CASNLNGGNTDTQYF. The CDR3 DNA reads as TGTGCCAGCAACTTAAACGGGGGGAACACAGATACGCAGTATTTT. The chain carries TRBV6-1 and TRBJ2-3; 7 bases are a match to TRBD2. The CDR3 loop spans 15 amino acids. The germline V gene encodes CDR1 MNHNS and CDR2 SASEGT. J lost 2 bases, V lost 7 bases, and 9 bases had no gene match.

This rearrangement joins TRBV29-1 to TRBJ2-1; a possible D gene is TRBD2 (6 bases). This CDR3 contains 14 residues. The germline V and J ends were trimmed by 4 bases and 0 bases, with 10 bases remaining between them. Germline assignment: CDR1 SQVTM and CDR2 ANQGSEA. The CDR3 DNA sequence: TGCAGCGTTGCTAGCGACAACTCCTACAATGAGCAGTTCTTC. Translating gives CSVASDNSYNEQFF.

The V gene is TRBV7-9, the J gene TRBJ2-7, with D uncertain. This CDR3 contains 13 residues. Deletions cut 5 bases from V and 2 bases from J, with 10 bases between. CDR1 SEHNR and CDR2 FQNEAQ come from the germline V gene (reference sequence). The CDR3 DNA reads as TGTGCCAGCAGCCTCCCCCCGGCCTACGAGCAGTACTTC. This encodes CASSLPPAYEQYF.